This TCR beta chain comes out of a study of OX40 agonist ivuxolimab in advanced cancers. Whole-study context: Every patient in dose escalation had hepatocellular carcinoma, melanoma, renal cell or head and neck cancer. Patients were 82.7% male with ages about 23 to 90, mean 60. Findings and caveats of the study: The investigators did not determine what antigen specificity the expanded peripheral T cells had.

The J segment lost 4 bases and the V segment lost 7 bases, leaving 5 bases of the junction unmatched. The germline V gene encodes CDR1 SGHTS and CDR2 YDEGEE. The CDR3 runs 14 residues. Enrollment shut out patients with autoimmune disease history or systemic immunosuppression. Repertoires were generated with immunoSEQ multiplex PCR, while TCRdb's copy carries only in-frame clones and drops some. Of 60,000 to 100,000 clones in the sample, around 90% are singletons; the top ten hold 0.24%. About this clone: Its matching antigen is unknown.

The sequences come from CD4+ or CD8+ T cells sorted from blood, collected in a trial of the OX40 agonist ivuxolimab. The J gene is TRBJ2-1, the V gene TRBV5-8, with 10 bases matching TRBD2. The clonotype comes from an adult with an advanced solid tumor such as melanoma, head and neck, liver or kidney cancer. CDR3 region: CASSLAGPYNEQFF. CDR3 coding DNA: TGTGCCAGCTCACTAGCGGGACCATACAATGAGCAGTTCTTC.